The 9 T cell receptor beta chains below all came from one sample that was sequenced in a study of vaccination effects on CD4 cells after COVID-19. These receptors are not linked to any known antigen. TCRdb keeps only in-frame clones here, not all; method: immunoSEQ multiplex PCR. The sample includes 45,000 to 50,000 clones, roughly three fifths of them seen just once. Following 10 days of culture, CD4+ T cells were isolated. The input for sequencing was CD4+ T cells from PBMCs cultured without peptide, taken before COVID-19 vaccination. The receptor source for this set is a human donor who received a COVID-19 vaccine.

This clone was recorded once. The rearrangement uses TRBV7-2 and TRBJ2-5; 9 positions match TRBD2. The CDR3 covers 16 residues. Germline CDR1 reads SGHTA; CDR2 reads FQGNSA. J was trimmed by 6 bases and V by 1 base; bases with no gene match: 9. The chain's CDR3 is CASSLVRGGAGKTQYF. CDR3 bases: TGTGCCAGCAGCTTAGTTCGCGGGGGGGCCGGGAAGACCCAGTACTTC.

The chain's CDR3 is CASSEGWDRGEKLFF. Written as DNA, the CDR3 is TGTGCCAGCAGTGAAGGGTGGGACAGGGGAGAAAAACTGTTTTTT. This rearrangement joins TRBV2 to TRBJ1-4; 10 bases agree with TRBD1. Losses at the gene ends were 1 base for V and 8 bases for J; bases not matched to a gene: 4. The CDR3 loop spans 15 amino acids. Germline CDR1 is SNHLY and CDR2 is FYNNEI.

This clone was detected a few times. The CDR3 reads CASSRDADTQYF. CDR3 DNA sequence: TGTGCCAGCAGCCGAGACGCAGATACGCAGTATTTT. The rearrangement joins TRBV7-2 to TRBJ2-3; D remains ambiguous. CDR1 and CDR2 from the germline V gene are SGHTA and FQGNSA. Between the trimmed V and J ends, which lost 5 bases and 4 bases, there was a span of 7 bases. The CDR3 runs to 12 residues.

The chain employs TRBV4-2 and TRBJ2-7; D call uncertain. From germline, CDR1 is LGHNA and CDR2 YNFKEQ. The ends were cut back, 0 bases at V and 0 bases at J, with 6 bases in the middle. The CDR3 is 14 residues long. CDR3 sequence (DNA): TGTGCCAGCAGCCAAGAGTCCTACTCCTACGAGCAGTACTTC. Translation: CASSQESYSYEQYF.

This clone appeared a few times. This rearrangement joins TRBV30 to TRBJ2-1, with 8 bases identical to TRBD2. The V segment lost 3 bases and the J segment 3 bases; nucleotides outside the gene matches: 7. CDR3 length: 15 residues. Germline CDR1 GTSNPN, CDR2 SVGIG (reference sequence). This CDR3 reads CAWRWTSRVYNEQFF. The DNA of the CDR3 is TGTGCCTGGAGGTGGACTAGCCGGGTCTACAATGAGCAGTTCTTC. The variable domain in full, with the rest retrieved from reference TRBV30 and TRBJ2-1, is SQTIHQWPATLVQPVGSPLSLECTVEGTSNPNLYWYRQAAGRGLQLLFYSVGIGQISSEVPQNLSASRPQDRQFILSSKKLLLSDSGFYLCAWRWTSRVYNEQFFGPGTRLTVL.

V usage is TRBV19 and J usage is TRBJ2-6; D not resolved. V was clipped by 0 bases and J by 0 bases, with 6 bases between them. Germline CDR1 and CDR2: LNHDA and SQIVND (reference sequence). The CDR3 totals 16 residues. The CDR3 nucleotides read TGTGCCAGTAGTATAGATTTACCCTCTGGGGCCAACGTCCTGACTTTC. Its protein is CASSIDLPSGANVLTF.

The rearrangement links TRBV1 to TRBJ1-1. TRBV1 is shown as a pseudogene. The CDR3 runs to 13 residues. The CDR3 DNA reads TGCACCAGCAGCCAAGACGGGAACACTGAAGCTTTCTTT. Protein sequence: CTSSQDGNTEAFF.

This sequence joins TRBV28 and TRBJ1-1; 7 bases fit TRBD1. This CDR3 region has 14 residues. Germline V gives CDR1 MDHEN, CDR2 SYDVKM. The ends lost 3 bases at V and 7 bases at J; junction bases unmatched: 8. This CDR3 is CASSFSDRVIEAFF. For the CDR3, the DNA is TGTGCCAGCAGTTTCTCCGACAGGGTAATTGAAGCTTTCTTT.

The J gene is TRBJ1-5, the V gene TRBV5-1; 8 bases line up with TRBD1. The V gene's germline CDR1 is SGHRS and CDR2 YFSETQ. V gave up 4 bases and J gave up 0 bases; unmatched junction bases: 6. This CDR3 is built from 16 residues. The CDR3 spells CASSLGTGPSNQPQHF. Here the CDR3 DNA reads TGCGCCAGCAGCCTGGGGACAGGTCCTAGCAATCAGCCCCAGCATTTT.